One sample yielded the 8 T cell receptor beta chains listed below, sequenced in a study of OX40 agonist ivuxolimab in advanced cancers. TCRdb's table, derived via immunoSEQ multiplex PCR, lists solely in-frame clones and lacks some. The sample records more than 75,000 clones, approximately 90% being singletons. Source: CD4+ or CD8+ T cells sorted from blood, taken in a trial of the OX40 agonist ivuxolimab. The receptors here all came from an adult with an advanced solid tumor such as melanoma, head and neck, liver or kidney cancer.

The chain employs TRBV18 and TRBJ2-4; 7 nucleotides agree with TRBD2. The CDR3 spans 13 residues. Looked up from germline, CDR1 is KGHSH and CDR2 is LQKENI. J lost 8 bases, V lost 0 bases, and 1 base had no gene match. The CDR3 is CASSPPGGDIQYF. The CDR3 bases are TGTGCCAGCTCACCACCGGGGGGGGACATTCAGTACTTC.

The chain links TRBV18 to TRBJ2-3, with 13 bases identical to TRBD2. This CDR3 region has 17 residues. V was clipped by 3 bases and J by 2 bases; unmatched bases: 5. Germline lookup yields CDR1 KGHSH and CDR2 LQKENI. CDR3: CASSPTGTSGDTDTQYF. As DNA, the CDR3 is TGTGCCAGCTCACCCACCGGGACTAGCGGGGACACAGATACGCAGTATTTT.

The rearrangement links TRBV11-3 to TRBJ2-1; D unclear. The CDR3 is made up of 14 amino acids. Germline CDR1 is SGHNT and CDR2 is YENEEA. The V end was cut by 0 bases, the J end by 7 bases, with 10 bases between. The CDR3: CASSLDLSANEQFF. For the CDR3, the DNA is TGTGCCAGCAGCTTAGATCTGAGCGCTAATGAGCAGTTCTTC.

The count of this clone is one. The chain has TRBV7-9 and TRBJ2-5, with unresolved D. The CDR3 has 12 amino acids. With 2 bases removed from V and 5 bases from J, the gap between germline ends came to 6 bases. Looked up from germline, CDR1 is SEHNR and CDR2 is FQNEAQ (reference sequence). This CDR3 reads CASSLNPETQYF. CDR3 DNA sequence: TGTGCCAGCAGCTTAAACCCCGAGACCCAGTACTTC.

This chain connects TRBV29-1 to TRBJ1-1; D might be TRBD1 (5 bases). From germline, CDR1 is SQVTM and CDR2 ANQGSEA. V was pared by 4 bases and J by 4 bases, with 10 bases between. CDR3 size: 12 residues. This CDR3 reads CSVVAGSTEAFF. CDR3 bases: TGCAGCGTTGTTGCAGGGAGCACTGAAGCTTTCTTT.

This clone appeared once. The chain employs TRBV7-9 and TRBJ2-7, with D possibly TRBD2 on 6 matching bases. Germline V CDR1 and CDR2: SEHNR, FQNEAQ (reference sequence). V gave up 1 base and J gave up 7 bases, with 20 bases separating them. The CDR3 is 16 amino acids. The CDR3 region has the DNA TGTGCCAGCAGCTTAGGCGCGGGGACCCGTCCGTGGGAGCAGTACTTC. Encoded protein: CASSLGAGTRPWEQYF. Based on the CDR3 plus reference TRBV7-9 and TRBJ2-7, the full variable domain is DTGVSQNPRHKITKRGQNVTFRCDPISEHNRLYWYRQTLGQGPEFLTYFQNEAQLEKSRLLSDRFSAERPKGSFSTLEIQRTEQGDSAMYLCASSLGAGTRPWEQYFGPGTRLTVT.

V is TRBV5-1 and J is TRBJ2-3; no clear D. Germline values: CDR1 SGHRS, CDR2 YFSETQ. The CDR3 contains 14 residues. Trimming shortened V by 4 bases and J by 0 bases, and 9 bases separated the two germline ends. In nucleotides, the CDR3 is TGCGCCAGCAGCCTCGACCCCAGCACAGATACGCAGTATTTT. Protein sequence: CASSLDPSTDTQYF.

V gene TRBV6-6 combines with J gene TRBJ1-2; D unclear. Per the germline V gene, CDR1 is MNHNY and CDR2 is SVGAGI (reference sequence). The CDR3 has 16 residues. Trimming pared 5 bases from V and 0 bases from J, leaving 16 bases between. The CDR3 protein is CASSLRAASANYGYTF. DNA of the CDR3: TGTGCCAGCAGTCTTCGGGCGGCCTCCGCTAACTATGGCTACACCTTC.